These T cell receptor beta chains were read from a single sample in a study of T cell changes during pregnancy in multiple sclerosis. The protocol was immunoSEQ multiplex PCR, while the TCRdb copy is restricted to in-frame clones and leaves out a portion. The sample lists tens of thousands of clones; about 92% were seen once. The source was peripheral blood, collected in the third trimester of pregnancy. The origin of the receptors is a female donor with multiple sclerosis, enrolled in a pregnancy study. Each CDR3 is given with its conserved first and last residue. D genes are given only for firm matches. The listing skips clone size in some rows; elsewhere it reads once, few, many or a size class.

v_call	d_call	j_call	clone_size	cdr3_nt	cdr3_aa
TRBV6-4	NA	TRBJ2-1	NA	TGTGCCAGCAGTGATGAGGGATCGCTGAGTCGGCAGTTCTTC	CASSDEGSLSRQFF
TRBV4-2	NA	TRBJ2-1	NA	TGTGCCAGCAGCCAAGTCGGTCCGAAGTTAAGTGAGCAGTTCTTC	CASSQVGPKLSEQFF
TRBV28	TRBD2	TRBJ2-5	NA	TGTGCCAGCAGGGGGCTAGCGGAGACCTTTGAGACCCAGTACTTC	CASRGLAETFETQYF
TRBV29-1	NA	TRBJ2-5	NA	TGCAGCGTTGTGTACGGGTCGTACCAAGAGACCCAGTACTTC	CSVVYGSYQETQYF
TRBV23-1	NA	TRBJ2-1	NA	TGCGCCAGCAGTCAATCGCCGGGACTCAACCTTTACAATGAGCAGTTCTTC	CASSQSPGLNLYNEQFF
TRBV10-3	TRBD1	TRBJ1-2	once	TGTGCCATCAGTGAGGGACAGGGAATTGGCTACACCTTC	CAISEGQGIGYTF
TRBV4-3	NA	TRBJ2-1	NA	TGCGCCAGCAGCCTGCAATCACTAGTATACAATGAGCAGTTCTTC	CASSLQSLVYNEQFF
TRBV14	TRBD1	TRBJ2-6	NA	TGTGCCAGCAGCCAATTCACAGGGGCTGGGGCCAACGTCCTGACTTTC	CASSQFTGAGANVLTF
TRBV4-3	TRBD1	TRBJ2-7	NA	TGCGCCAGCAGCCAAGTGAGGGGACAGGGGGCCGACGAGCAGTACTTC	CASSQVRGQGADEQYF
TRBV18	NA	TRBJ2-5	NA	TGTGCCAGCTCACCCCCGACCACTTCGGGGGAGACCCAGTACTTC	CASSPPTTSGETQYF
TRBV11-2	NA	TRBJ1-1	NA	TGTGCCAGCAGCCCACAGTTGAACACCTTGAACACTGAAGCTTTCTTT	CASSPQLNTLNTEAFF
TRBV7-9	TRBD1	TRBJ2-7	NA	TGTGCCAGCAGCTTACCCGGGACAGGACCCCGAGGTCCCTACGAGCAGTACTTC	CASSLPGTGPRGPYEQYF
TRBV11-3	NA	TRBJ2-7	NA	TGTGCCAGCAGCTTAGACCAGGGAACCTACGAGCAGTACTTC	CASSLDQGTYEQYF
TRBV7-2	NA	TRBJ1-3	NA	TGTGCCAGCAGCTCATGGGGGACACCCGAAAGAAACACCATATATTTT	CASSSWGTPERNTIYF
TRBV4-3	TRBD1	TRBJ1-2	once	TGCGCCAGCAGCGAAAGTTTCGGGACAGCCGCAAATGGGTTTTTTCTGGGCTACACCTTC	CASSESFGTAANGFFLGYTF
TRBV6-5	NA	TRBJ1-2	NA	TGTGCCAGCAGTTCCGGACAGTACTATGGCTACACCTTC	CASSSGQYYGYTF
TRBV11-3	NA	TRBJ1-1	once	TGTGCCAGCAAGGAGTGGGTCCAAGCGAACACTGAAGCTTTCTTT	CASKEWVQANTEAFF
TRBV27	NA	TRBJ2-2	NA	TGTGCCAGCACTCGACTTACCGGAAACACCGGGGAGCTGTTTTTT	CASTRLTGNTGELFF
TRBV19	NA	TRBJ1-2	NA	TGTGCCAGTAGTATAGATGGCAGAACGAACTATGGCTACACCTTC	CASSIDGRTNYGYTF
TRBV27	NA	TRBJ1-2	NA	TGTGCCAGCAGTTTTGGTGGAGGGGCGCGGTACGGCTACACCTTC	CASSFGGGARYGYTF
TRBV2	TRBD2	TRBJ2-4	NA	TGTGCCAGCAGTAGACTAGCGGGGGAGAGGTTAGCCAAAAACATTCAGTACTTC	CASSRLAGERLAKNIQYF
TRBV5-1	TRBD1	TRBJ1-5	once	TGCGCCAGCAGCTTGGAGGGACAGGGGAGCAATCAGCCCCAGCATTTT	CASSLEGQGSNQPQHF
TRBV10-3	NA	TRBJ2-3	NA	TGTGCCATCAGTGAGTCGGCAGGGTCGACAGATACGCAGTATTTT	CAISESAGSTDTQYF
TRBV7-9	TRBD2	TRBJ2-1	NA	TGTGCCAGCAGCCAAACTAGCGGGAGATACAATGAGCAGTTCTTC	CASSQTSGRYNEQFF
TRBV27	TRBD2	TRBJ2-3	NA	TGTGCCAGCAGTTTAGGGACTAGCGGGAGAGGCACAGATACGCAGTATTTT	CASSLGTSGRGTDTQYF
TRBV28	TRBD2	TRBJ2-1	NA	TGTGCCAGTGGGTTGGTAGTTAGCGGGACAACCGGGGATCAGTTCTTC	CASGLVVSGTTGDQFF
TRBV13	TRBD1	TRBJ1-2	NA	TGTGCCAGCAGCCCCAGACAGGGAGGTTTCTATGGCTACACCTTC	CASSPRQGGFYGYTF